This T cell receptor beta chain appears in the sequencing data of a study of breast tumors, draining lymph nodes, adjacent tissues (dated by TCRdb to about 2016). In terms of the full investigation: Breast cancer patients provided tumor, adjacent nontumor tissue and axillary lymph nodes, and the study compared the TCR beta repertoires across these three sources. The study was designed to assess the relationships and possible T-cell exchange between tumor, surrounding tissue and draining lymph node repertoires in human breast cancer. General study outcomes and caveats: Tumor and nontumor tissue repertoires were found to be significantly more similar in luminal-like than in basal-like breast cancer. The data were considered consistent with most tumor T cells being derived from the lymph node and subsequently expanding within tumor tissue. Tumor T-cell repertoires showed less diversity than lymph node repertoires and more diversity than nontumor tissue repertoires, and tumor T-cell repertoires showed preferential V and J gene usage. The conclusion that tumor T cells originate in lymph nodes was presented as consistent with a hypothesis rather than as directly demonstrated.

To note about this clonotype: It lacks a known antigen. No much larger clone exists at a distance of one base, and base qualities are not known.

The CDR1 and CDR2 encoded by the germline V gene are SGHDT and YYEEEE. V sheds 2 bases and J sheds 7 bases, leaving 16 bases between their ends. Taken from cysteine to phenylalanine, the CDR3 has 14 residues. The kept DNA is CDR3 alone, 42 bases in frame from the first base. The axillary draining lymph nodes of breast cancer patients were the source of the lymph node samples. Instrument used: Illumina HiSeq 2000. TCR beta chain libraries were generated by multiplex PCR amplification. High-throughput sequencing was used to analyze the amplified TCR beta chain products. TCRdb handled the public reads itself, with Q25 trimming in fastp and clone calling in MiXCR, and kept productive beta chains. Here each entry gathers all rows of one CDR3 protein and keeps the most common genes and DNA. The sample table contains about 110,000 distinct CDR3 sequences; only one count was recorded for 30% of them. The ten top clones hold approximately 5.2% of the sample.

In this chain, TRBV5-6 is recombined with TRBJ2-7; D gene: possibly TRBD1, on 6 matching bases. The specimen was axillary lymph node tissue. The receptor's source is a female donor with breast cancer. Some clones in this sample may be carry-over from other donors' samples. The nucleotides are TGTGCCAGCAGCTTTAGGGCAGGGGCGCGGGAGCAGTACTTC. It is translated as CASSFRAGAREQYF. With the rest looked up from the reference TRBV5-6 and TRBJ2-7 genes rather than sequenced, the full variable domain is DAGVTQSPTHLIKTRGQQVTLRCSPKSGHDTVSWYQQALGQGPQFIFQYYEEEERQRGNFPDRFSGHQFPNYSSELNVNALLLGDSALYLCASSFRAGAREQYFGPGTRLTVT.